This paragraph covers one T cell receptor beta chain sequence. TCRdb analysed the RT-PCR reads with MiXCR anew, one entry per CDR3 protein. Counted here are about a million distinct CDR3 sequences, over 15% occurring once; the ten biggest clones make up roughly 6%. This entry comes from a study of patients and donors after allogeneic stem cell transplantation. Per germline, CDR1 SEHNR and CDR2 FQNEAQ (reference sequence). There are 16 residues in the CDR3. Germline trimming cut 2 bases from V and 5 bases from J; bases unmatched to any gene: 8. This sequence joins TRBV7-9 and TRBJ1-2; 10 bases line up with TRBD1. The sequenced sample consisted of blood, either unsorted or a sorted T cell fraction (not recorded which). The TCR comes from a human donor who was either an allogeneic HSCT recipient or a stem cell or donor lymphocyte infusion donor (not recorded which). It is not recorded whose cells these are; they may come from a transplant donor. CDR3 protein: CASSLSRGQGGYGYTF. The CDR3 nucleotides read TGTGCCAGCAGCTTAAGTCGTGGACAGGGGGGTTATGGCTACACCTTC.